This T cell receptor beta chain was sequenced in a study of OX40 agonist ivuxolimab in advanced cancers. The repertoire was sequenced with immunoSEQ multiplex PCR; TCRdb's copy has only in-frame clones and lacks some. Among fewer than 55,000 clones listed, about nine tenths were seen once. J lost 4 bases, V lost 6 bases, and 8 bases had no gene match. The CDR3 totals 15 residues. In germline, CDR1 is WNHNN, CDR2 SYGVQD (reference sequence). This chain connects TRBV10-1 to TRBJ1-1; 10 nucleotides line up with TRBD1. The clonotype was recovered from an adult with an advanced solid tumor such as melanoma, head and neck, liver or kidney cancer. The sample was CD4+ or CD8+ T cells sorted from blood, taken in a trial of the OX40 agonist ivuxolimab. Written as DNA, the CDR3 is TGCGCCAGCAGAAGAACCGGGACAGGGGTCACTGAAGCTTTCTTT. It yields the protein CASRRTGTGVTEAFF.